This T cell receptor beta chain was recovered during a study of patients and donors after allogeneic stem cell transplantation. Each CDR3 protein gets one entry after TCRdb re-called the RT-PCR reads with MiXCR. Of roughly 960,000 distinct CDR3 sequences in the sample, 18% were seen once. This clonotype was seen more than once but under ten times. CDR3 length: 18 amino acids. Losses at the gene ends were 3 bases for V and 4 bases for J; bases not matched to a gene: 14. The material sequenced was blood, either unsorted or a sorted T cell fraction (not recorded which). The clonotype originates from a human donor who was either an allogeneic HSCT recipient or a stem cell or donor lymphocyte infusion donor (not recorded which). It is not recorded whose cells these are; they may come from a transplant donor. The V gene is TRBV12-3 or TRBV12-4, the J gene TRBJ1-2; TRBD1 agrees at 10 bases. CDR3 protein: CASSFPGQGSEAGYGYTF. The CDR3 bases are TGTGCCAGCAGTTTCCCGGGACAGGGGAGTGAGGCTGGCTATGGCTACACCTTC.